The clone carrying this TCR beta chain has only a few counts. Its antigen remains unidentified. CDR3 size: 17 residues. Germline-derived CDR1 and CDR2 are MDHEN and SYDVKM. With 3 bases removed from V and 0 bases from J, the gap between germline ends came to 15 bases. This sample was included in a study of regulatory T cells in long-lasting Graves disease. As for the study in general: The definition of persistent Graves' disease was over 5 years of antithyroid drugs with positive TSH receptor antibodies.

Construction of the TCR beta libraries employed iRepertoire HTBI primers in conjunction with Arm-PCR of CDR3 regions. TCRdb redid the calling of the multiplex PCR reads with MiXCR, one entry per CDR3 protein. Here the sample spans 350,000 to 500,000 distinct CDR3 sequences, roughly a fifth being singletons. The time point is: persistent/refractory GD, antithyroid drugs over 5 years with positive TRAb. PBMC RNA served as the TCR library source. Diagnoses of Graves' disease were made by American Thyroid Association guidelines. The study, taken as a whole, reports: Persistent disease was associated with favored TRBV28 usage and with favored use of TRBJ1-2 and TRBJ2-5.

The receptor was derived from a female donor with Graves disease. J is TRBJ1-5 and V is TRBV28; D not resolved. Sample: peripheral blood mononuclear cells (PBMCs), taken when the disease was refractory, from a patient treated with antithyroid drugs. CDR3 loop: CASSFRPSGFSNQPQHF. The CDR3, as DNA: TGTGCCAGCAGTTTTCGCCCGTCCGGGTTTAGCAATCAGCCCCAGCATTTT.